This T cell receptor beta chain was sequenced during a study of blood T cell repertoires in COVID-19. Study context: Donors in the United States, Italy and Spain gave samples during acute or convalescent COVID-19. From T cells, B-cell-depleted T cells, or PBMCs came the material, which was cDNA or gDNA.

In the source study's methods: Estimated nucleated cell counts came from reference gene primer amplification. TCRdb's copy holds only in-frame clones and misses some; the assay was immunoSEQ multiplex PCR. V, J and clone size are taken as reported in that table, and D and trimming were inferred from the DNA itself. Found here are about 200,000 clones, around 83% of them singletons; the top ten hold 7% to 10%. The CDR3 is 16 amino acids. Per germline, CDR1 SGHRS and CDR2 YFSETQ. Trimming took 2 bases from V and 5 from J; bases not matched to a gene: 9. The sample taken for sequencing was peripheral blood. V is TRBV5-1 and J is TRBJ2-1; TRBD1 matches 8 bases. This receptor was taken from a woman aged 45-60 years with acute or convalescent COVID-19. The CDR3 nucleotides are TGCGCCAGCAGCTTACAACTCCCAGGGGGCCACAATGAGCAGTTCTTC. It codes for CASSLQLPGGHNEQFF.